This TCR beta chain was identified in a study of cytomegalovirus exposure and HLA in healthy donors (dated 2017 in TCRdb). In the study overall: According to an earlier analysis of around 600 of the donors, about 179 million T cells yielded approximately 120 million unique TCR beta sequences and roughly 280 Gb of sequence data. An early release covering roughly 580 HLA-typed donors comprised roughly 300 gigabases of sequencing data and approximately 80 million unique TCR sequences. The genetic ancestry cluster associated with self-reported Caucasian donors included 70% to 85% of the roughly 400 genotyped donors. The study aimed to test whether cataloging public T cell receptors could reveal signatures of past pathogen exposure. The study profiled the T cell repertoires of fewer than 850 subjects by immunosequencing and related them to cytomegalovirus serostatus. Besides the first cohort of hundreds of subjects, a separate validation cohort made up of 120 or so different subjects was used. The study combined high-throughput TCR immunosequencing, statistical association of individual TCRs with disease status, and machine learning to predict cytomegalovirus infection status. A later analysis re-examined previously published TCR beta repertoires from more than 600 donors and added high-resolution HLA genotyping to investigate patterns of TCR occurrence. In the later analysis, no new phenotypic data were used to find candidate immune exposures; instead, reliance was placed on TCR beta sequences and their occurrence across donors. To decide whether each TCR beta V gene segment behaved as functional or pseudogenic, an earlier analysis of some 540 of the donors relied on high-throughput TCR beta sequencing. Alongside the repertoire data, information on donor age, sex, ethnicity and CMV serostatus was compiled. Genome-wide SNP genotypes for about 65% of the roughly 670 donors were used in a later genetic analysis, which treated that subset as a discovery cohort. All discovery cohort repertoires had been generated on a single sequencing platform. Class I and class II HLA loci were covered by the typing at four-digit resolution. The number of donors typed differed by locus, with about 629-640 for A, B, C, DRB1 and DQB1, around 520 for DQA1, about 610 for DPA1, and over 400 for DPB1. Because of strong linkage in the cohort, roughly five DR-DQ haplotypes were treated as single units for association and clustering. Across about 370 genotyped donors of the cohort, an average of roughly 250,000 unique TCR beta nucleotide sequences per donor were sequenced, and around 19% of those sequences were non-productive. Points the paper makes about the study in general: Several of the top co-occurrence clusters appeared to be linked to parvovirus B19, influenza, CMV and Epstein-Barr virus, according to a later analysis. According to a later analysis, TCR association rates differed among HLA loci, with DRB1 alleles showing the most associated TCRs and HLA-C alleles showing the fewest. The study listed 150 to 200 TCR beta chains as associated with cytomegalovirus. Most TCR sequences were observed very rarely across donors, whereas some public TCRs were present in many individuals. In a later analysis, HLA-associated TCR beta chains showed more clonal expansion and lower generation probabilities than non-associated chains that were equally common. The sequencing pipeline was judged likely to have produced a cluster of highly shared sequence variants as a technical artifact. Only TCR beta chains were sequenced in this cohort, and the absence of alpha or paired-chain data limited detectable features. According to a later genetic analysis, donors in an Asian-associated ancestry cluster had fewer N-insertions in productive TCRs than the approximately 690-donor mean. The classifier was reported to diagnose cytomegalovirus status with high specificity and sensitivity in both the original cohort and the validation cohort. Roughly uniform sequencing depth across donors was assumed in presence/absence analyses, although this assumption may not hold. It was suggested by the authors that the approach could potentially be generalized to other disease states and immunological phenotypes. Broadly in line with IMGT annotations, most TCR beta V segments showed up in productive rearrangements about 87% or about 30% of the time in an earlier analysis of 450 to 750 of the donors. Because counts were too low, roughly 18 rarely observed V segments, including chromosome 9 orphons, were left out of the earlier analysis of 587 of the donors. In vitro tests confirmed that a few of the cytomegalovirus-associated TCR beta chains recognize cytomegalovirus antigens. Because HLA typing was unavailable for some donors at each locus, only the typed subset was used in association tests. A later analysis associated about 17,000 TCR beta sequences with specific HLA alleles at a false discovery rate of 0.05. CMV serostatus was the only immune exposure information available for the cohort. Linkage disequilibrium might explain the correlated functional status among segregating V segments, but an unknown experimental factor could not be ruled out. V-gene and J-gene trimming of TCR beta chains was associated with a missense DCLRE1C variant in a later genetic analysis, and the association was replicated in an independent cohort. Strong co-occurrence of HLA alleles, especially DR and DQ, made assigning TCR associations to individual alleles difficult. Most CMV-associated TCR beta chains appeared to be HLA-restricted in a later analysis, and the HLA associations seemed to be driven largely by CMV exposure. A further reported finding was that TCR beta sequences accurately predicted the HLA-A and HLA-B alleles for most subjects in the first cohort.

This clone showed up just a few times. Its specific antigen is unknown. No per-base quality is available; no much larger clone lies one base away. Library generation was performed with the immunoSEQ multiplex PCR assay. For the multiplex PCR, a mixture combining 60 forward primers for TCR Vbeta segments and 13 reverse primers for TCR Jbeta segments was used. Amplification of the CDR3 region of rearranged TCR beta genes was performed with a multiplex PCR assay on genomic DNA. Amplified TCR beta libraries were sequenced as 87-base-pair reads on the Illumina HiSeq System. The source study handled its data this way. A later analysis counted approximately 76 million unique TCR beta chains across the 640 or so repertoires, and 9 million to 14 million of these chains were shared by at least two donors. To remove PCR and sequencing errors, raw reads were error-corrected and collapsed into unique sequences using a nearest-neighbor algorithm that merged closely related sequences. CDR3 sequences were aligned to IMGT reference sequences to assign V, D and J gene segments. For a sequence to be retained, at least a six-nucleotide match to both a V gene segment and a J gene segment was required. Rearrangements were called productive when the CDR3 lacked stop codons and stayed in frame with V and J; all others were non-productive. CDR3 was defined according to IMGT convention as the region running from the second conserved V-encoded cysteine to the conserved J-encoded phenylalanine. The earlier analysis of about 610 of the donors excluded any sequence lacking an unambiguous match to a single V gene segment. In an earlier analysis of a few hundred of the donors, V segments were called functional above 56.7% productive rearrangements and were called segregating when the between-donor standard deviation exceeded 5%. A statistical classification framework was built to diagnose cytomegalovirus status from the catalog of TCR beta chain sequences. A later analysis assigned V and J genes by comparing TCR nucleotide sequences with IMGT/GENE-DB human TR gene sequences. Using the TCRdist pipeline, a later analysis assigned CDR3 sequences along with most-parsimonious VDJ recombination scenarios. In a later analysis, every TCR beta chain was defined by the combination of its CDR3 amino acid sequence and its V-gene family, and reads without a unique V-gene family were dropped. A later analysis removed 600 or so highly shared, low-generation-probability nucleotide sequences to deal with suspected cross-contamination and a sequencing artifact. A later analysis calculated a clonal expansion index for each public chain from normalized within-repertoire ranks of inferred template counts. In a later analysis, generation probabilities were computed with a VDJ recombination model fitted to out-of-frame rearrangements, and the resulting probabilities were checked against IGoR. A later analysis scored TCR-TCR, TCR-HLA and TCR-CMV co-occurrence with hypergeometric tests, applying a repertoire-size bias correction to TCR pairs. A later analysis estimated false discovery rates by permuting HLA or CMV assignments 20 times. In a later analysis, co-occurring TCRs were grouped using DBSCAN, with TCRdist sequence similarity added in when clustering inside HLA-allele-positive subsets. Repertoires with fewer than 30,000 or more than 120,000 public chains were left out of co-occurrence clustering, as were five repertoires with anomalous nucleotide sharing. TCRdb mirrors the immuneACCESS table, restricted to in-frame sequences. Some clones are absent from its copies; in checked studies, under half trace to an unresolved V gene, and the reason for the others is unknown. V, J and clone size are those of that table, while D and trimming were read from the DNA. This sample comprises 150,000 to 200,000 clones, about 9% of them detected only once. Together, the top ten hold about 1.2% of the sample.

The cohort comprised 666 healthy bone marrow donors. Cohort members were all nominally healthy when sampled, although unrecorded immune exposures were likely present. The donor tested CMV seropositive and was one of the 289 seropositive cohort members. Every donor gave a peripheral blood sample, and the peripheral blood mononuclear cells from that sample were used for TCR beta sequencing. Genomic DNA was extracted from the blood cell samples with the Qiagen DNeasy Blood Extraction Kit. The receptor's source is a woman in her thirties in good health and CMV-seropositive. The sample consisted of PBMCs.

The CDR3 region reads CAWSAGQGASPLHF. The bases read TGTGCCTGGAGTGCCGGACAGGGGGCTTCACCCCTCCACTTT. The chain was built from TRBV30 and TRBJ1-6, and 11 bases in between align with TRBD1. Measured from the cysteine to the phenylalanine, the CDR3 is 14 residues long. The DNA shown is the 42-base CDR3, in frame from base 1. V ends up 1 base short and J 9 bases short, with an unmatched junction base count of 2. CDR1 and CDR2 (GTSNPN, SVGIG) derive from the germline V gene (reference sequence).